This T cell receptor (beta chain) originates from a study of T cell responses to AZD1222 COVID-19 vaccine (dated by TCRdb to 2020 to 2022). About the full investigation: A total of 240 or so trial participants underwent TCR sequencing, of whom about 210 had received two doses of AZD1222 and around 26 had received two doses of the MenACWY control vaccine. Trial participants were enrolled by age into 18-55, 56-69 and 70-plus year subgroups, with roughly 160, 29 and 62 TCR-sequenced participants respectively.

Broad study findings and their caveats: The 56-69-year group was small, and its depth increase did not reach significance, likely because of low power. Because no day 14 peak-response samples were available, repertoires were characterized only after the peak T cell response. Vaccine-associated CD4 TCRs spanned the whole spike protein, with dominant responses in regions 160-218 and 743-854. Epitopes outside the regions mutated in the B.1.351 and B.1.1.7 variants were reportedly recognized by nearly half of the unique spike-specific TCRs. Participants were mostly white British and included more females than males, and it was suggested by the authors that clonal diversity may have been underestimated. Only six AZD1222 recipients were SARS-CoV-2 seropositive at baseline, limiting conclusions about previously exposed vaccinees. After two AZD1222 doses, both the breadth and the depth of spike-specific TCRs were significantly higher than at day 0 and than in MenACWY recipients.

A note on this clone: There is no known antigen for this receptor. No much larger clone is present one base from it, and per-base qualities are unavailable.

From the cysteine through the phenylalanine, the CDR3 covers 16 amino acids. This entry keeps only the CDR3 DNA: 48 bases, framed from base 1. Clipping removes 10 bases from V and 5 bases from J, with 12 as the unmatched junction base count. The CDR1 and CDR2 encoded by the germline V gene (reference sequence) are LGHDT and YNNKEL. The CDR3 regions of human TCRbeta chains were analyzed by immunosequencing. The authors' pipeline ran thus. TCRs in the repertoires were matched against a reference library of SARS-CoV-2-specific TCRs that had been generated with the MIRA antigen-specificity platform. Breadth was defined as the fraction of unique TCRs that were SARS-CoV-2-associated. Depth was defined as the fraction of total T cells that were SARS-CoV-2-associated. Using the MIRA data, each spike-specific TCR was mapped to the spike region that the TCR reacts to and placed in a CD4 or CD8 class. Log10-transformed breadth and depth values were compared by one-way ANOVA with Sidak's multiple comparisons tests. In its TCRdb copy, this immuneACCESS table keeps in-frame sequences only and misses some clones. Where compared with another copy, unresolved V genes explain less than half of these, and the others have no known cause. V and J calls plus clone size are reproduced from that table; the DNA served to infer D and trimming. The sample includes roughly 110,000 clones, with 70% to 90% observed a single time. Of the sample, approximately 6.5% falls within the top ten clones.

The sample's time point label is to be understood as: about 28 days (+/-7) after the second vaccine dose. AZD1222 recipients whose second dose came at about 4 weeks and those whose second dose came at about 12 weeks were combined into one group, since spike-specific TCR depth and breadth did not differ between the two schedules. Samples from vaccinated people were obtained from the UK trials COV001 and COV002, which included a single-blind randomized controlled phase 2/3 trial of AZD1222 (ChAdOx1 nCoV-19) in healthy adults. Trial participant PBMC samples were collected at day 0 and day 28 after the second dose for TCRbeta chain sequencing.

The sequencing used peripheral blood, collected 28 days after the second AZD1222 dose. Rearrangement joined TRBV3-1 (or the pseudogene TRBV3-2) to TRBJ1-5, with 12 middle bases fitting TRBD1. This receptor was taken from an adult who received the AZD1222 COVID-19 vaccine. The CDR3 loop reads CATPDTGTGGHQPQHF. The nucleotide sequence reads TGTGCCACCCCCGACACCGGGACAGGGGGCCATCAGCCCCAGCATTTT.